A selection of T cell receptor beta chains follows, all from one sample in a study of cytomegalovirus exposure and HLA in healthy donors. Sequencing used immunoSEQ multiplex PCR; TCRdb keeps in-frame clones, though not all of them. Altogether some 110,000 clones are present, 70% to 80% being singletons, with the ten largest covering 15% to 20%. Sequencing used PBMCs. These receptors were obtained from a man in his forties or fifties in good health and CMV-seropositive. CDR3s include the opening cysteine and the closing phenylalanine or tryptophan. The D gene is left open where the match is weak. Clone size appears in some rows only: once, few, many, or a class for an expanded clone.

clone_size	d_call	v_call	j_call	cdr3_aa	cdr3_nt
once	TRBD1	TRBV10-3	TRBJ2-3	CAISEGTGGLDTQYF	TGTGCCATCAGTGAGGGGACAGGGGGCTTGGATACGCAGTATTTT
NA	TRBD2	TRBV2	TRBJ2-3	CASSSGGASTDTQYF	TGTGCCAGCAGTAGCGGGGGGGCTTCGACAGATACGCAGTATTTT
NA	NA	TRBV21-1	TRBJ2-5	CASSKRNRVPETQYF	TGTGCCAGCAGCAAAAGGAACAGGGTCCCAGAGACCCAGTACTTC
NA	TRBD2	TRBV28	TRBJ2-7	CASMSGRAPYEQYF	TGTGCCAGCATGAGCGGGAGGGCCCCCTACGAGCAGTACTTC
NA	TRBD2	TRBV5-1	TRBJ2-6	CASSPGGRIAGSGANVLTF	TGCGCCAGCAGCCCGGGGGGGAGGATAGCGGGATCTGGGGCCAACGTCCTGACTTTC
few	TRBD1	TRBV11-3	TRBJ1-1	CASSLEGTAFNTEAFF	TGTGCCAGCAGCTTAGAAGGGACAGCATTTAACACTGAAGCTTTCTTT
few	NA	TRBV27	TRBJ2-6	CASKRGSGANVLTF	TGTGCCAGCAAAAGGGGCTCTGGGGCCAACGTCCTGACTTTC
NA	TRBD2	TRBV28	TRBJ2-7	CASATLRGGQYF	TGTGCCAGCGCAACCCTCCGGGGGGGACAGTACTTC
NA	TRBD2	TRBV19	TRBJ2-1	CASSWKREKFF	TGTGCCAGTAGTTGGAAGCGGGAGAAGTTCTTC
few	TRBD1	TRBV27	TRBJ1-5	CASSLSRTGGQPQHF	TGTGCCAGCAGTTTATCCCGGACAGGCGGGCAGCCCCAGCATTTT
few	NA	TRBV6-5	TRBJ2-1	CASQENHNEQFF	TGTGCCAGTCAGGAAAATCACAATGAGCAGTTCTTC
NA	NA	TRBV13	TRBJ2-1	CASSLAEVGNNEQFF	TGTGCCAGCAGCTTAGCGGAGGTTGGGAACAATGAGCAGTTCTTC
NA	NA	TRBV23-1	TRBJ1-1	CASSQPNRAYTEAFF	TGCGCCAGCAGTCAACCCAACAGGGCCTACACTGAAGCTTTCTTT
NA	TRBD1	TRBV7-9	TRBJ1-1	CASSLARGDRGNTEAFF	TGTGCCAGCAGCTTAGCGCGGGGGGACAGGGGTAACACTGAAGCTTTCTTT
NA	NA	TRBV5-1	TRBJ2-7	CASSLGGGVREQYF	TGCGCCAGCAGCTTGGGTGGGGGCGTACGCGAGCAGTACTTC
once	TRBD2	TRBV2	TRBJ2-1	CASSEAIAGGSYNEQFF	TGTGCCAGCAGTGAAGCCATAGCGGGAGGTTCCTACAATGAGCAGTTCTTC
NA	TRBD1	TRBV6-5	TRBJ2-7	CASSRLRDRAYEQYF	TGTGCCAGCAGCCGCCTCCGGGACAGGGCCTACGAGCAGTACTTC
few	NA	TRBV21-1	TRBJ2-1	CASSKALSEGPDNEQFF	TGTGCCAGCAGCAAAGCGCTTTCGGAGGGACCGGACAATGAGCAGTTCTTC
NA	NA	TRBV10-2	TRBJ1-1	CASSRTRLNTEAFF	TGCGCCAGCAGCCGGACACGGTTGAACACTGAAGCTTTCTTT
NA	TRBD1	TRBV6-5	TRBJ1-5	CASSRQGARDQPQHF	TGTGCCAGCAGTCGACAGGGGGCTAGGGATCAGCCCCAGCATTTT
NA	NA	TRBV29-1	TRBJ2-3	CSVERATGRTDTQYF	TGCAGCGTTGAACGAGCAACAGGACGCACAGATACGCAGTATTTT
NA	NA	TRBV5-6	TRBJ2-7	CASSLGKGRGYEQYF	TGTGCCAGCAGCTTAGGAAAAGGAAGAGGCTACGAGCAGTACTTC
NA	TRBD1	TRBV18	TRBJ1-5	CASSRGFPGQGDQPQHF	TGTGCCAGCTCAAGAGGTTTTCCGGGACAGGGGGATCAGCCCCAGCATTTT
NA	TRBD1	TRBV29-1	TRBJ2-6	CSVGKGASGANVLTF	TGCAGCGTTGGTAAGGGGGCCAGTGGGGCCAACGTCCTGACTTTC
NA	TRBD1	TRBV5-1	TRBJ1-3	CASSLALPGTGDTIYF	TGCGCCAGCAGCTTGGCTCTCCCCGGGACAGGGGACACCATATATTTT
NA	NA	TRBV7-6	TRBJ1-3	CASSPREGLAGNTIYF	TGTGCCAGCAGCCCAAGAGAGGGCTTAGCTGGAAACACCATATATTTT